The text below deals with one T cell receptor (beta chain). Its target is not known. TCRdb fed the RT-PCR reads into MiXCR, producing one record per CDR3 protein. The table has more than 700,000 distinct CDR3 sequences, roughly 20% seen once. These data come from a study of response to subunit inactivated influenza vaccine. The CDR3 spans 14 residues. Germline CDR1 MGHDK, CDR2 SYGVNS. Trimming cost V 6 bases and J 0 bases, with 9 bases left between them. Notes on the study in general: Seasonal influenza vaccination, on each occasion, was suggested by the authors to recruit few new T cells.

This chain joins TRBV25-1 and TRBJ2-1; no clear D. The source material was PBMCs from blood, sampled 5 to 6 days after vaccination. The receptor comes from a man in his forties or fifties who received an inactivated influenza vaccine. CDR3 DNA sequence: TGTGCCAGCAGAGGGATGTTCTCCTACAATGAGCAGTTCTTC. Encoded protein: CASRGMFSYNEQFF.